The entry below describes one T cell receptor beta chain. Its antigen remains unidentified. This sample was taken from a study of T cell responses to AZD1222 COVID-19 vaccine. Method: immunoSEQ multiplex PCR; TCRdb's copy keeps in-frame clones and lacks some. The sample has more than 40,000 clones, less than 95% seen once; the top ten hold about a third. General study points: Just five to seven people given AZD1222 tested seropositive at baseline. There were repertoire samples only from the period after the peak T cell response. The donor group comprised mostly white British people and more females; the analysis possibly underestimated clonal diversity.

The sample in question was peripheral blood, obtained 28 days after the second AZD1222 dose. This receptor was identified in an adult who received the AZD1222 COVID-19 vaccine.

The CDR3 sequence is CASSPPRTSGGHTGDEQFF. CDR3 nucleotide sequence: TGTGCCAGCAGCCCCCCCCGGACTAGCGGGGGCCATACTGGGGATGAGCAGTTCTTC. The chain uses TRBV7-6 and TRBJ2-1, with TRBD2 matching over 13 bases. This CDR3 region has 19 residues. The germline V gene has CDR1 SGHVS and CDR2 FNYEAQ. V was clipped by 5 bases and J by 8 bases; unmatched bases: 18.